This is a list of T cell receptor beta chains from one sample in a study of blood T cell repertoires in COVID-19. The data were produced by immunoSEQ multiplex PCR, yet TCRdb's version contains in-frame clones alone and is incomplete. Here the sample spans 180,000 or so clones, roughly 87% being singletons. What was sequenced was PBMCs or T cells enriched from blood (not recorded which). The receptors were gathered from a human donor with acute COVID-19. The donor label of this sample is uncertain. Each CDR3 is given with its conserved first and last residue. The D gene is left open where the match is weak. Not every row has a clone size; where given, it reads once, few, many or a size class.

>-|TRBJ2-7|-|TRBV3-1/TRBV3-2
CASSTLSRRNYGQYF
TGTGCCAGCAGCACCCTATCGCGGAGGAACTACGGGCAGTACTTC
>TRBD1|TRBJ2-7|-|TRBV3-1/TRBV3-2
CASSPPQGTGHYEQYF
TGTGCCAGCAGCCCCCCTCAGGGGACAGGGCACTACGAGCAGTACTTC
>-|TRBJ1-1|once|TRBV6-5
CASRPGHAENTEAFF
TGTGCCAGCAGGCCGGGACATGCTGAGAACACTGAAGCTTTCTTT
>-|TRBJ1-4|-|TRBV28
CASSPLNEKLFF
TGTGCCAGCAGTCCCCTAAATGAAAAACTGTTTTTT
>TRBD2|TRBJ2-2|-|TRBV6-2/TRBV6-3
CASSLSGVNTGELFF
TGTGCCAGCAGTCTTAGCGGGGTGAACACCGGGGAGCTGTTTTTT
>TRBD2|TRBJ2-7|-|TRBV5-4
CASSQGAGAYEQYF
TGTGCCAGCAGCCAGGGAGCGGGGGCCTACGAGCAGTACTTC
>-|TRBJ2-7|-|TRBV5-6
CASSLARSKWGDPYEQYF
TGTGCCAGCAGCTTGGCCAGATCGAAGTGGGGAGACCCCTACGAGCAGTACTTC
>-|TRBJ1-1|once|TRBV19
CAPRETEAFF
TGTGCCCCCCGGGAAACTGAAGCTTTCTTT
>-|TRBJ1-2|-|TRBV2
CASSEVGQGPYGYTF
TGTGCCAGCAGTGAGGTAGGGCAGGGGCCCTATGGCTACACCTTC
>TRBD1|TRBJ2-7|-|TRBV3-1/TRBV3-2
CASSRGQGYEQYF
TGTGCCAGCAGCCGCGGACAGGGCTACGAGCAGTACTTC
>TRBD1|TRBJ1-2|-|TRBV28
CASRLDREAEGYTF
TGTGCCAGCAGACTAGACAGGGAGGCGGAAGGCTACACCTTC
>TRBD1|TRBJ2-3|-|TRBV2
CASSSRDRGTDTQYF
TGTGCCAGCAGCTCACGGGACAGGGGCACAGATACGCAGTATTTT
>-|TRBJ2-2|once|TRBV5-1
CASSLAYGTGELFF
TGCGCCAGCAGCTTGGCCTATGGCACCGGGGAGCTGTTTTTT
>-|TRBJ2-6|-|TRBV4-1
CASSQDVTGHSGANVLTF
TGCGCCAGCAGCCAAGATGTGACAGGCCACTCTGGGGCCAACGTCCTGACTTTC
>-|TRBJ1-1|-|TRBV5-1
CASSLGWGESTEAFF
TGCGCCAGCAGCTTGGGGTGGGGGGAGTCAACTGAAGCTTTCTTT
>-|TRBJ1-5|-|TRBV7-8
CASSLAAAGNQPQHF
TGTGCCAGCAGCTTAGCGGCAGCAGGTAATCAGCCCCAGCATTTT
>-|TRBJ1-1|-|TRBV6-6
CASSYFVAGYEAFF
TGTGCCAGCAGTTACTTCGTAGCCGGATATGAAGCTTTCTTT
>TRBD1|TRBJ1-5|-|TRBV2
CASIPGTGVNQPQHF
TGTGCCAGCATCCCCGGGACAGGGGTTAATCAGCCCCAGCATTTT
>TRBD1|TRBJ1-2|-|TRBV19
CASRHSGQGDNYGYTF
TGTGCCAGTAGACACTCCGGACAGGGGGATAACTATGGCTACACCTTC
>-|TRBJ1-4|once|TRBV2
CASSSGTSNEKLFF
TGTGCCAGCAGCTCCGGGACAAGTAATGAAAAACTGTTTTTT
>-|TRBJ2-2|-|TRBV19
CATRDSLPGELFF
TGTGCTACCCGGGACTCCCTCCCCGGGGAGCTGTTTTTT